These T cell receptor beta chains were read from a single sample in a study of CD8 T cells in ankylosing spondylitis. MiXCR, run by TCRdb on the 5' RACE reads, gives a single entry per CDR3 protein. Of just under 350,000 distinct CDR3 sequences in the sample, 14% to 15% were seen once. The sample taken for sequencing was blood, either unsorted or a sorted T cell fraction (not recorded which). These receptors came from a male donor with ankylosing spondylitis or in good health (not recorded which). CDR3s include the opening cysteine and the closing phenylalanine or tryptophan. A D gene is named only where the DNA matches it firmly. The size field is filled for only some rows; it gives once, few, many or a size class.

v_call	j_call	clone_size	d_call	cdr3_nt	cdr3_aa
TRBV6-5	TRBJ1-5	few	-	TGTGCCAGCAGTTACGTTGACAGCGCCAATCAGCCCCAGCATTTT	CASSYVDSANQPQHF
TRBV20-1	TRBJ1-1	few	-	TGCAGTGCCCTACGAAGCTCCCGGAGGACTGAAGCTTTCTTT	CSALRSSRRTEAFF
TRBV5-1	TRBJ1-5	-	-	TGCGCCAGCAGCTTGGGGTCCAGGGATCAGCCCCAGCATTTT	CASSLGSRDQPQHF
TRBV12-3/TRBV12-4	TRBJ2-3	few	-	TGTGCCAGCAGTCCCCGGACATTTGATACGCAGTATTTT	CASSPRTFDTQYF
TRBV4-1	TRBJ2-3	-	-	TGCGCCAGCAGCCATGGCGGGACAGCGGGCAGAGGTACGCAGTATTTT	CASSHGGTAGRGTQYF
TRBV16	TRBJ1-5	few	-	TGTGCCAGCAGCCAGAGCACAACTCAGCCCCAGCATTTT	CASSQSTTQPQHF
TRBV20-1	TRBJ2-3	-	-	TGCAGTGCCGCGGCAGATACGCAGTATTTT	CSAAADTQYF
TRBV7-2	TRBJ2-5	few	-	TGTGCCAGCAGTACCGCCTCGAGGGCGGGATGGAAAGAGACCCAGTACTTC	CASSTASRAGWKETQYF
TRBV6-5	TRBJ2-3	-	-	TGTGCCAGCAGTCCCTCGGTTTGGGGGGATACGCAGTATTTT	CASSPSVWGDTQYF
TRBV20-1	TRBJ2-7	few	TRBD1	TGCAGTGCTGGACAGGGAAATTCCTACGAGCAGTACTTC	CSAGQGNSYEQYF
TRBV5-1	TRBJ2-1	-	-	TGCGCCAGCAGCTTGGATTGGGGGAGGACCTACAATGAGCAGTTCTTC	CASSLDWGRTYNEQFF
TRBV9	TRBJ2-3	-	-	TGTGCCAGCAGCGTAAGATTTAGAGCAGATACGCAGTATTTT	CASSVRFRADTQYF
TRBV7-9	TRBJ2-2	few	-	TGTGCCAGCAGCTTAAGGCGACTTGGGGCCGGGGAGCTGTTTTTT	CASSLRRLGAGELFF
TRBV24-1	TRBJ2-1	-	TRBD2	TGTGCCACCAGTCTTAGCGGGGACAATGAGCAGTTCTTC	CATSLSGDNEQFF
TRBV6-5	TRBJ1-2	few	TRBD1	TGTGCCAGCAGTTACCCGACCGGGACAGGGGGTACTGGCTACACCTTC	CASSYPTGTGGTGYTF
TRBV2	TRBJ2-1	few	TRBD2	TGTGCCACCCTTTTCGAGCCAGCGGGGGGGAGTGAGCAGTTCTTC	CATLFEPAGGSEQFF
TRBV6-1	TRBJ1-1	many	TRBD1	TGTGCCAGCAGGAAGGACAGGGGGGGGATCGACACTGAAGCTTTCTTT	CASRKDRGGIDTEAFF
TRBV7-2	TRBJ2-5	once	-	TGTGCCAGCAGACCCAATGGACGAAACGAAGAGACCCAGTACTTC	CASRPNGRNEETQYF
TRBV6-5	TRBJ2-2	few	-	TGTGCCAGCAGTTACTCGGGGCCGGTTCGTTCCGGGGAGCTGTTTTTT	CASSYSGPVRSGELFF
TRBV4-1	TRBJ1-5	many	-	TGCGCCAGCAGCCAAACGGTACAGGGAAGTCAGCCCCAGCATTTT	CASSQTVQGSQPQHF
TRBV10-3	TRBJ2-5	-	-	TGTGCCATCAGTGAGTTACTACCTCCAGGGACCCAGTACTTC	CAISELLPPGTQYF
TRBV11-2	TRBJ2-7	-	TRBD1	TGTGCCAGCAGCTTAGCGACAGGGAACTACGAGCAGTACTTC	CASSLATGNYEQYF
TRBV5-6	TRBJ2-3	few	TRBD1	TGTGCCAGCAGCTTTGGACAGGATTGGCCGAGCACAGATACGCAGTATTTT	CASSFGQDWPSTDTQYF
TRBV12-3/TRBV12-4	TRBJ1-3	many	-	TGTGCCAGCAGTCCAGGGAGAGGAGGAAACACCATATATTTT	CASSPGRGGNTIYF
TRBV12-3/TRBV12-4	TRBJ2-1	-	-	TGTGCCAGCAGTTTGGGGGGCCAGTCCTACAATGAGCAGTTCTTC	CASSLGGQSYNEQFF
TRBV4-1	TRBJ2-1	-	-	TGCGCCAGCAGCCACCGGGACAATCGATACAATGAGCAGTTCTTC	CASSHRDNRYNEQFF
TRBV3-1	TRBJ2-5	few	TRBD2	TGTGCCAGCAGCCAAGAGAGGCCTAGCGGCCAAGAGACCCAGTACTTC	CASSQERPSGQETQYF
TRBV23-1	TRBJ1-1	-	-	TGCGCCAGCAGTCAATCGCGGGCGGAGGAAGCTTTCTTT	CASSQSRAEEAFF
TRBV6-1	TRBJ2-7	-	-	TGTGCCAGCACCCCAGCGGATACCTACGAGCAGTACTTC	CASTPADTYEQYF
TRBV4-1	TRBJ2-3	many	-	TGCGCCAGCAGCCAAGTGGAGGCGGACACAGATACGCAGTATTTT	CASSQVEADTDTQYF
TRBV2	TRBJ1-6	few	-	TGTGCCAGCAGGGGCCTACGGAATTCACCCCTCCACTTT	CASRGLRNSPLHF
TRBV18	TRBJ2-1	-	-	TGTGCCAGCTCACTTTCATTTCCCCATGAGCAGTTCTTC	CASSLSFPHEQFF
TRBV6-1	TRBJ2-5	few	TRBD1	TGTGCCAGCACCCCGGACAGGGGGCGCTTAGAGACCCAGTACTTC	CASTPDRGRLETQYF
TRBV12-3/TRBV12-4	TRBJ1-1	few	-	TGTGCCAGCAGGCGAGAGGAGTGGAACACTGAAGCTTTCTTT	CASRREEWNTEAFF
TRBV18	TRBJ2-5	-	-	TGTGCCAGCTCACGAAGCAGGGAGGAGACCCAGTACTTC	CASSRSREETQYF
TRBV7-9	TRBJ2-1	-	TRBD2	TGTGCCAGCAGCTCTCAGCGGGGGGGCCCCTACAATGAGCAGTTCTTC	CASSSQRGGPYNEQFF
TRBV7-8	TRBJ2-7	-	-	TGTGCCAGCAGGCAGCTGGGTACCGAGCAGTACTTC	CASRQLGTEQYF
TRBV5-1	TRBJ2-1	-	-	TGCGCCAGCAGCTTTGGGGGGGGCAGCTCCTACAATGAGCAGTTCTTC	CASSFGGGSSYNEQFF
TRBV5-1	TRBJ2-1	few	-	TGCGCCAGCGCTAGGACACCCAATGAGCAGTTCTTC	CASARTPNEQFF
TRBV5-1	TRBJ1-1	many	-	TGCGCCAGCAGCTTGGGTGGTGCAGGGAGCACTGAAGCTTTCTTT	CASSLGGAGSTEAFF
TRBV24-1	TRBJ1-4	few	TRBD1	TGTGCCACCAGCCCCGGGACAGGGGGCGGAAGGAGTGAAAAACTGTTTTTT	CATSPGTGGGRSEKLFF
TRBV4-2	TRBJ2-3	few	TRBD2	TGTGCCAGCAGCCAAGAAGAGGAGCGGGGGGGAAGAACAGATACGCAGTATTTT	CASSQEEERGGRTDTQYF
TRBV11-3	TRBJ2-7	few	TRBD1	TGTGCCAGCAGCTTAATGGAGACAGGGCCAAATTACGAGCAGTACTTC	CASSLMETGPNYEQYF
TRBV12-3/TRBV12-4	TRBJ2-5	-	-	TGTGCCAGCAGTTTAAGGTTAGGACAAGAGACCCAGTACTTC	CASSLRLGQETQYF
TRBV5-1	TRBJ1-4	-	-	TGCGCCAGCAGCTTGAACCCCGGGTCAGTCGCTGAAAAACTGTTTTTT	CASSLNPGSVAEKLFF
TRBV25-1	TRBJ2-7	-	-	TGTGCCAGCAGTGAATCCCCCCCAGCTAACTCCTACGAGCAGTACTTC	CASSESPPANSYEQYF
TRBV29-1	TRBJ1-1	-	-	TGCAGCGTTGGGCAGAGGGGAACTGAAGCTTTCTTT	CSVGQRGTEAFF
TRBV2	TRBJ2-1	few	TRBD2	TGTGCCAGCAGTGAGACTAGCAAGTCCTACAATGAGCAGTTCTTC	CASSETSKSYNEQFF
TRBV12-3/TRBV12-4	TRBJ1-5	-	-	TGTGCCAGCAGTAGGGACGGCCATAGCAATCAGCCCCAGCATTTT	CASSRDGHSNQPQHF
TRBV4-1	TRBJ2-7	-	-	TGCGCCAGCAGCCAAGTTGAAGGGACATACGAGCAGTACTTC	CASSQVEGTYEQYF
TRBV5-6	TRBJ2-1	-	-	TGTGCCAGCAGCTTGGTGTCTACCAATGAGCAGTTCTTC	CASSLVSTNEQFF
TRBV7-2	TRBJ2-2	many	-	TGTGCCAGCAGCTTGAACAGGGACTCTAGGGCCGGGGAGCTGTTTTTT	CASSLNRDSRAGELFF
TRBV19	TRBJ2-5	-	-	TGTGCCAGTAGTTACGGGAGAGCAGCGGAGACCCAGTACTTC	CASSYGRAAETQYF
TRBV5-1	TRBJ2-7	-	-	TGCGCCAGCTCGGACGGAGGTAGGTCCGAGCAGTACTTC	CASSDGGRSEQYF
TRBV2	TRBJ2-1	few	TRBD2	TGTGCCAGCAGGCGACTAGCGGTCAATGAGCAGTTCTTC	CASRRLAVNEQFF
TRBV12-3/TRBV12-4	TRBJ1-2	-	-	TGTGCCAGCAGTTCGGGGACATATGGCTACACCTTC	CASSSGTYGYTF
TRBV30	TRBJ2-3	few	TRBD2	TGTGCCTGGAGTTGGCTTAGCGGGGGATTCACAGATACGCAGTATTTT	CAWSWLSGGFTDTQYF
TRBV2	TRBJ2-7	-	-	TGTGCCAGCAGTGTATCGGGACTTCTAGGTAGCGAGCAGTACTTC	CASSVSGLLGSEQYF
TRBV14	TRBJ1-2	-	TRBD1	TGTGCCAGCAGCCAAGCCGGACAGGGCATCTATGGCTACACCTTC	CASSQAGQGIYGYTF
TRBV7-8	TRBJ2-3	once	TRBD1	TGTGCCAGCAGCCCTCGGGACAGTTACACAGATACGCAGTATTTT	CASSPRDSYTDTQYF